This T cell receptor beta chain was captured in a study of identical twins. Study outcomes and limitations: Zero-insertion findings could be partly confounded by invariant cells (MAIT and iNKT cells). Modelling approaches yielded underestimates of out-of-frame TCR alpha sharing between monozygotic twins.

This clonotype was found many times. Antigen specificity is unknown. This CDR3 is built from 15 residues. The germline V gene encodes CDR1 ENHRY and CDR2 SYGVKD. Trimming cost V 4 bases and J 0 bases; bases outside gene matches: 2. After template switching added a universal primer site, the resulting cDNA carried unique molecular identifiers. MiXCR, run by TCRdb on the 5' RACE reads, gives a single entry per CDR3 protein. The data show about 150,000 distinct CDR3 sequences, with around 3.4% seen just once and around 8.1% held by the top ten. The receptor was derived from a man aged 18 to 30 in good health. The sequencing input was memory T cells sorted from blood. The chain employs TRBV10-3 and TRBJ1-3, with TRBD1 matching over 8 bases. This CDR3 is CAISAGGNSGNTIYF. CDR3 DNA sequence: TGTGCCATCAGTGCAGGGGGCAACTCTGGAAACACCATATATTTT.